Listed below are T cell receptor beta chains from one sample, sequenced in a study of cytomegalovirus exposure and HLA in healthy donors. This table comes from immunoSEQ multiplex PCR, and its TCRdb copy is limited to in-frame clones, with some not included. The sample gives under 200,000 clones, approximately 72% of which show up once; approximately 2.3% is in the top ten. Specimen: PBMCs. The source is a female donor in good health and CMV-seronegative. Both conserved end residues are part of each CDR3. D genes are given only for firm matches. Part of the rows lack a size; the others show once, few, many or a class for expanded clones.

d_call	clone_size	v_call	j_call	cdr3_aa	cdr3_nt
TRBD1	-	TRBV9	TRBJ1-2	CASHNPGQPNYGYTF	TGTGCCAGCCATAACCCGGGACAGCCGAACTATGGCTACACCTTC
-	few	TRBV6-5	TRBJ2-3	CASSTGGSSITQYF	TGTGCCAGCAGTACCGGCGGCTCCTCGATTACGCAGTATTTT
TRBD2	-	TRBV5-1	TRBJ2-1	CASSLPSGSRNEQFF	TGCGCCAGCAGCTTACCGAGCGGGAGTAGAAATGAGCAGTTCTTC
-	-	TRBV10-3	TRBJ1-1	CAISESVLGRVVAARNEAFF	TGTGCCATCAGTGAGTCGGTCCTAGGGAGGGTTGTCGCAGCCCGTAATGAAGCTTTCTTT
-	-	TRBV19	TRBJ1-2	CASSIGAGPDGYTF	TGTGCCAGTAGTATAGGGGCAGGGCCAGATGGCTACACCTTC
-	-	TRBV28	TRBJ1-5	CASSRDQPQHF	TGTGCCAGCAGTCGTGATCAGCCCCAGCATTTT
TRBD1	-	TRBV11-3	TRBJ2-5	CASSLGTGGFGETQYF	TGTGCCAGCAGCTTGGGGACAGGGGGGTTCGGAGAGACCCAGTACTTC
-	-	TRBV10-2	TRBJ1-5	CASSGTGRGAGQPQHF	TGCGCCAGCAGTGGGACGGGGCGGGGAGCCGGTCAGCCCCAGCATTTT
-	-	TRBV19	TRBJ2-1	CASSIDGGAIGEFF	TGTGCCAGTAGTATCGATGGGGGGGCGATTGGGGAGTTCTTC
-	-	TRBV5-1	TRBJ2-4	CASSLDLATLAKNIQYF	TGCGCCAGCAGCCTCGACCTAGCAACCCTAGCCAAAAACATTCAGTACTTC
-	-	TRBV7-2	TRBJ1-4	CASSFEVRSNEKLFF	TGTGCCAGCAGCTTTGAGGTTAGAAGTAATGAAAAACTGTTTTTT
TRBD2	-	TRBV7-2	TRBJ2-7	CASSLALAGVPPHEQYF	TGTGCCAGCAGCTTAGCACTAGCGGGGGTCCCCCCCCACGAGCAGTACTTC
TRBD2	-	TRBV7-9	TRBJ2-1	CASSLERGGRGLDEQFF	TGTGCCAGCAGCTTAGAACGGGGGGGCCGGGGATTGGATGAGCAGTTCTTC
-	few	TRBV18	TRBJ2-7	CASSPGSSYEQYF	TGTGCCAGCTCACCAGGCAGCTCCTACGAGCAGTACTTC
-	-	TRBV19	TRBJ1-4	CASSNRGREKLFF	TGTGCCAGTAGTAATCGAGGGCGGGAAAAACTGTTTTTT
-	-	TRBV6-1	TRBJ2-7	CATGILSSYEQYF	TGTGCCACCGGGATCCTTAGCTCCTACGAGCAGTACTTC
TRBD2	-	TRBV19	TRBJ2-7	CASSIAASGTYEQYF	TGTGCCAGTAGTATAGCGGCTAGCGGTACCTACGAGCAGTACTTC
-	-	TRBV15	TRBJ2-7	CATSEGATVSYEQYF	TGTGCCACCAGTGAGGGAGCTACAGTCTCCTACGAGCAGTACTTC
-	-	TRBV6-5	TRBJ2-7	CASSPREAYEQYF	TGTGCCAGCAGTCCCCGAGAGGCCTACGAGCAGTACTTC
-	-	TRBV7-9	TRBJ1-5	CASSLNGVNQPQHF	TGTGCCAGCAGCTTAAACGGGGTCAATCAGCCCCAGCATTTT
-	-	TRBV2	TRBJ2-1	CASCKMSSYNEQFF	TGTGCCAGCTGTAAGATGAGCTCCTACAATGAGCAGTTCTTC
-	-	TRBV7-9	TRBJ1-2	CASSLVGIHRVNYGYTF	TGTGCCAGCAGCTTAGTGGGGATTCACAGGGTTAACTATGGCTACACCTTC
-	-	TRBV6-5	TRBJ2-7	CASSCLGCEQYF	TGTGCCAGCAGTTGCCTCGGTTGCGAGCAGTACTTC
TRBD1	once	TRBV7-9	TRBJ1-5	CASSSDTGGRNQPQHF	TGTGCCAGCAGCTCAGACACAGGGGGCCGCAATCAGCCCCAGCATTTT
-	-	TRBV4-2	TRBJ1-2	CASSRQPTAQGYGYTF	TGTGCCAGCAGCCGACAACCGACAGCCCAAGGCTATGGCTACACCTTC
-	-	TRBV30	TRBJ2-7	CAWSKQAHEQYF	TGTGCCTGGAGTAAACAGGCCCACGAGCAGTACTTC
-	-	TRBV6-1	TRBJ2-3	CASSEEGGDTQYF	TGTGCCAGCAGTGAAGAAGGAGGGGATACGCAGTATTTT
TRBD2	-	TRBV18	TRBJ2-7	CASSEYRTSGSSYEQYF	TGTGCCAGCTCAGAATATAGGACTAGCGGGAGCTCCTACGAGCAGTACTTC
TRBD1	-	TRBV4-3	TRBJ2-7	CASSHGSPGTGDEQYF	TGCGCCAGCAGCCACGGAAGTCCCGGGACAGGGGACGAGCAGTACTTC
-	-	TRBV4-1	TRBJ1-1	CASRRDTEAFF	TGCGCCAGCAGGAGGGACACTGAAGCTTTCTTT
TRBD1	few	TRBV4-3	TRBJ2-7	CASSQASGQAYEQYF	TGCGCCAGCAGCCAAGCATCGGGACAGGCCTACGAGCAGTACTTC
-	-	TRBV2	TRBJ1-6	CASMTGSSYNSPLHF	TGTGCCAGCATGACGGGGAGCTCCTATAATTCACCCCTCCACTTT
TRBD2	-	TRBV5-1	TRBJ2-3	CASSLLAAPDTQYF	TGCGCCAGCAGCTTGCTAGCGGCGCCAGATACGCAGTATTTT
-	once	TRBV19	TRBJ2-5	CASSLQEGAAQYF	TGTGCCAGTAGTCTTCAGGAGGGGGCAGCCCAGTACTTC
-	-	TRBV4-2	TRBJ1-1	CASSQDSTATNTEAFF	TGTGCCAGCAGCCAGGATTCCACAGCTACGAACACTGAAGCTTTCTTT
TRBD2	-	TRBV12-5	TRBJ2-7	CASGATSGGLTYEQYF	TGTGCTAGTGGCGCGACTAGCGGGGGACTTACCTACGAGCAGTACTTC
TRBD1	few	TRBV7-9	TRBJ2-5	CASSLSWVRGFETQYF	TGTGCCAGCAGCTTATCGTGGGTCAGGGGGTTCGAGACCCAGTACTTC
-	-	TRBV29-1	TRBJ1-2	CSVGRIGLNYGYTF	TGCAGCGTTGGGAGAATCGGACTTAACTATGGCTACACCTTC
TRBD2	few	TRBV7-3	TRBJ2-5	CASSRRGAGAPGETQYF	TGTGCCAGCAGCCGTCGTGGAGCGGGAGCGCCCGGGGAGACCCAGTACTTC
-	few	TRBV29-1	TRBJ2-3	CSVSDKYTDTQYF	TGCAGCGTCTCCGACAAGTACACAGATACGCAGTATTTT
-	few	TRBV6-1	TRBJ1-5	CASSGARGVNQPQHF	TGTGCCAGCAGTGGGGCCCGGGGGGTGAATCAGCCCCAGCATTTT
TRBD1	-	TRBV6-1	TRBJ2-7	CASRLRDRDSYEQYF	TGTGCCAGCAGGCTTCGGGACAGGGACTCCTACGAGCAGTACTTC
-	-	TRBV2	TRBJ1-6	CASRGLGQPPLHF	TGTGCCAGCAGGGGGCTAGGACAGCCACCCCTCCACTTT
-	-	TRBV28	TRBJ2-7	CASRGLTYEQYF	TGTGCCAGCAGGGGGCTGACCTACGAGCAGTACTTC
-	-	TRBV7-9	TRBJ1-1	CASTPEVLRQRNTEAFF	TGTGCCAGCACCCCCGAAGTGCTCCGACAGAGGAACACTGAAGCTTTCTTT
-	-	TRBV11-3	TRBJ2-7	CASSLDPPPKLLSYEQYF	TGTGCCAGCAGCTTAGATCCCCCCCCAAAACTTCTTTCCTACGAGCAGTACTTC
-	-	TRBV2	TRBJ1-1	CASSEYVQDTEAFF	TGTGCCAGCAGTGAATACGTCCAGGACACTGAAGCTTTCTTT
-	once	TRBV19	TRBJ1-2	CASEGRVYGYTF	TGTGCCAGTGAAGGCCGGGTCTATGGCTACACCTTC
-	once	TRBV7-8	TRBJ1-2	CASTLSRAANYGYTF	TGTGCCAGCACTTTGTCCAGGGCAGCTAACTATGGCTACACCTTC
TRBD2	-	TRBV11-2	TRBJ2-5	CASSAGTSAETQYF	TGTGCCAGCAGCGCCGGGACTAGCGCGGAGACCCAGTACTTC
TRBD1	-	TRBV11-3	TRBJ2-7	CASSPLDRDHEQYF	TGTGCCAGCAGCCCCCTCGACAGGGACCACGAGCAGTACTTC
TRBD2	-	TRBV4-3	TRBJ2-5	CASSRRLAGVETQYF	TGCGCCAGCAGCCGCCGACTAGCGGGGGTAGAGACCCAGTACTTC